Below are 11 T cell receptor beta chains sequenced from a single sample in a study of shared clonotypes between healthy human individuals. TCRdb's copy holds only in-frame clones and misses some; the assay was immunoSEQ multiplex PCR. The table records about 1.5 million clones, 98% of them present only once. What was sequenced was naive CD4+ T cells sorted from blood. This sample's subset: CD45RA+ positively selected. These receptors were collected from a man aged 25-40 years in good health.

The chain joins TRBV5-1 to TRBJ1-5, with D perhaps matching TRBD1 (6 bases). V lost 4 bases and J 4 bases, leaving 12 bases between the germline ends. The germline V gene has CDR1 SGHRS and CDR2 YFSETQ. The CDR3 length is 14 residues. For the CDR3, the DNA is TGCGCCAGCAGCCCTGGGACAACAAATCAGCCCCAGCATTTT. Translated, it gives CASSPGTTNQPQHF.

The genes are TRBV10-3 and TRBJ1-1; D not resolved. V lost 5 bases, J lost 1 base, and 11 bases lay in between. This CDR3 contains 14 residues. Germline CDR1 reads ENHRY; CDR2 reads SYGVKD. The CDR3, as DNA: TGTGCCATCAGTCCGATGTTGGGGAACACTGAAGCTTTCTTT. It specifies CAISPMLGNTEAFF.

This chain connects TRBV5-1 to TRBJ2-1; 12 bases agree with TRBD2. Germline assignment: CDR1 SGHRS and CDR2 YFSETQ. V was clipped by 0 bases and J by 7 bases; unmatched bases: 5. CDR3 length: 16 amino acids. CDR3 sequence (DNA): TGCGCCAGCAGCTTGGTCCTCACTAGCGGGAGGAATGAGCAGTTCTTC. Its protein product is CASSLVLTSGRNEQFF.

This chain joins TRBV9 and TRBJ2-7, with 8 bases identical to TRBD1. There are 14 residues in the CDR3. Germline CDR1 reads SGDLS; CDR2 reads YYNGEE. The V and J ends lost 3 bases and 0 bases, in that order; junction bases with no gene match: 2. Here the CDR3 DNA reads TGTGCCAGCAGCGGGACAGGGCTCTCCTACGAGCAGTACTTC. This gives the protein CASSGTGLSYEQYF. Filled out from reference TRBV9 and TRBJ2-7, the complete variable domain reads DSGVTQTPKHLITATGQRVTLRCSPRSGDLSVYWYQQSLDQGLQFLIQYYNGEERAKGNILERFSAQQFPDLHSELNLSSLELGDSALYFCASSGTGLSYEQYFGPGTRLTVT.

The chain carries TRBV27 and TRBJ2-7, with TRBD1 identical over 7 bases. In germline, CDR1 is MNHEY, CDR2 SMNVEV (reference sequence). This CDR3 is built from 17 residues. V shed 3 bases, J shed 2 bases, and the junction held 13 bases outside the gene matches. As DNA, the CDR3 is TGTGCCAGCAGTTTCAGGGAGAGGACAGGCCAACCCTACGAGCAGTACTTC. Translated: CASSFRERTGQPYEQYF.

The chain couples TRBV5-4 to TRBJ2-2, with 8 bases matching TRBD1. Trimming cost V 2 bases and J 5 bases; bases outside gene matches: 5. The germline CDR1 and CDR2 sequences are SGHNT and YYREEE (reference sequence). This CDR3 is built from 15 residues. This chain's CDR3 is CASSLPGQVTGELFF. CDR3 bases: TGTGCCAGCAGCTTACCGGGACAGGTTACCGGGGAGCTGTTTTTT. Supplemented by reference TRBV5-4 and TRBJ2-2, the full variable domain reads ETGVTQSPTHLIKTRGQQVTLRCSSQSGHNTVSWYQQALGQGPQFIFQYYREEENGRGNFPPRFSGLQFPNYSSELNVNALELDDSALYLCASSLPGQVTGELFFGEGSRLTVL.

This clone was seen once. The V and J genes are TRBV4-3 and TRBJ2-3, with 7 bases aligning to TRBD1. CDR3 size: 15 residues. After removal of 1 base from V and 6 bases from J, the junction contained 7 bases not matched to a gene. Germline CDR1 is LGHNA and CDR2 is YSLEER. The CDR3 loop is CASSQAGGRADTQYF. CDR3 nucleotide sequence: TGCGCCAGCAGCCAAGCAGGGGGACGGGCGGATACGCAGTATTTT.

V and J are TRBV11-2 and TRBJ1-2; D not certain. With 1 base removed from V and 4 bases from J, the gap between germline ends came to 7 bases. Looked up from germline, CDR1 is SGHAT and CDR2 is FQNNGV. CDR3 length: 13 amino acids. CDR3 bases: TGTGCCAGCAGCTTAGTACCTGGCTATGGCTACACCTTC. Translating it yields CASSLVPGYGYTF.

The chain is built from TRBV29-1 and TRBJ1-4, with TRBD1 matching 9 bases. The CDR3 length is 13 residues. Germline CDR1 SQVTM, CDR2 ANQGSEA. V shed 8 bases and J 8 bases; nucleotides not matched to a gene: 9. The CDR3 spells CSTYRGPGEKLFF. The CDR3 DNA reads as TGCAGCACATACAGGGGGCCGGGGGAAAAACTGTTTTTT.

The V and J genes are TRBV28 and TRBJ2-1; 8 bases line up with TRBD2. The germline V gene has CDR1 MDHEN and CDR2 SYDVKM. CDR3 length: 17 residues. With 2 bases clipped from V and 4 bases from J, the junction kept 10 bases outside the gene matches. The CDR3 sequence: CASSLDREGLPYNEQFF. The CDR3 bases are TGTGCCAGCAGTTTAGATCGGGAGGGCTTGCCATACAATGAGCAGTTCTTC.

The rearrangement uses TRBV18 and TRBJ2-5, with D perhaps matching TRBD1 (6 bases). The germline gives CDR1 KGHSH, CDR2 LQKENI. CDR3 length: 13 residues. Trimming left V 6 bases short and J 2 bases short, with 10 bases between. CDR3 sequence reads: CASSRDTQETQYF. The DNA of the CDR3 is TGTGCCAGCTCCCGGGACACGCAAGAGACCCAGTACTTC.